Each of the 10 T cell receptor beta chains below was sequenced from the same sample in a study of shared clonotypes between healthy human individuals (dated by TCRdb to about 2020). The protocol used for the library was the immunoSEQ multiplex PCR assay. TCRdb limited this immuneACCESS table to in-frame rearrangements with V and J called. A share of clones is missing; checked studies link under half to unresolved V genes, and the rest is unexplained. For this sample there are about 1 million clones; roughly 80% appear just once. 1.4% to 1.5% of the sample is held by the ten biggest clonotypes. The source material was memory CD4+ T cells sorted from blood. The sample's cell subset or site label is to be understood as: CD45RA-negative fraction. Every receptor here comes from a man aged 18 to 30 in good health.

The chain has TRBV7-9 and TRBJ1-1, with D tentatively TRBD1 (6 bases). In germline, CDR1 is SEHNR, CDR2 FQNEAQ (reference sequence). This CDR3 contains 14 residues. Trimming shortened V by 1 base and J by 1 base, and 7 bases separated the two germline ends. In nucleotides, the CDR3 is TGTGCCAGCAGCTTAGGGGGACAGAACACTGAAGCTTTCTTT. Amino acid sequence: CASSLGGQNTEAFF. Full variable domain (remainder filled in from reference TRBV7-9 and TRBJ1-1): DTGVSQNPRHKITKRGQNVTFRCDPISEHNRLYWYRQTLGQGPEFLTYFQNEAQLEKSRLLSDRFSAERPKGSFSTLEIQRTEQGDSAMYLCASSLGGQNTEAFFGQGTRLTVV.

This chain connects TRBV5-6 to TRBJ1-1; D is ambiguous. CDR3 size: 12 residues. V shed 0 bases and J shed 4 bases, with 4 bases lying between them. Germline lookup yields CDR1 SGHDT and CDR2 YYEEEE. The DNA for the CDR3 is TGTGCCAGCAGCTTGGTAGGCACTGAAGCTTTCTTT. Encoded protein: CASSLVGTEAFF.

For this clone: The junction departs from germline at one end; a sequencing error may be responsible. The CDR3 DNA reads TGCGCCAGCAGTGGACTAAGCAAGGTCGGAGGGAATGAGCAGTTCTTC. Amino acids: CASSGLSKVGGNEQFF. The chain recombines TRBV2 with TRBJ2-1; D is possibly TRBD2 (6 bases). Germline V lookup: CDR1 SNHLY, CDR2 FYNNEI. The CDR3 spans 16 residues.

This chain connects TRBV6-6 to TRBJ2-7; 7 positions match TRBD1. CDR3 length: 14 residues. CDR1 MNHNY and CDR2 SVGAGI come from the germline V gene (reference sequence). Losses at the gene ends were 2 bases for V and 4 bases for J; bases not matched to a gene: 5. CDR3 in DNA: TGTGCCAGCAGTTACGGTTACAGGGGTTACGAGCAGTACTTC. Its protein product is CASSYGYRGYEQYF.

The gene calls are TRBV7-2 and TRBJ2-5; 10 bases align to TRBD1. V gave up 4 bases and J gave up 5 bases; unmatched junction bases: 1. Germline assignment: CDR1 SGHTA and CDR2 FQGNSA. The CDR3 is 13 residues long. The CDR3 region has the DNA TGTGCCAGCAGCTCGGGACAGGGGGAGACCCAGTACTTC. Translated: CASSSGQGETQYF.

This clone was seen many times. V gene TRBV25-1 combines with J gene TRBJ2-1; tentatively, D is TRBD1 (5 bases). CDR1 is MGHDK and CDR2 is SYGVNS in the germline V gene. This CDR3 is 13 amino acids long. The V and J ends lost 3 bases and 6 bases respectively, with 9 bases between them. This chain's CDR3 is CASSETESNEQFF. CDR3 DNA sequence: TGTGCCAGCAGTGAGACAGAATCCAATGAGCAGTTCTTC.

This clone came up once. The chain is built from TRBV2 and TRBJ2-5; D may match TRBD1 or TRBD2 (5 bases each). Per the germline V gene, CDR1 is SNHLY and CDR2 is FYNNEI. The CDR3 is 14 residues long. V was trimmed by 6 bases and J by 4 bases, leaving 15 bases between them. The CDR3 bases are TGTGCCAGCAGGGGGACCTCGAAGGCAGAGACCCAGTACTTC. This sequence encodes CASRGTSKAETQYF.

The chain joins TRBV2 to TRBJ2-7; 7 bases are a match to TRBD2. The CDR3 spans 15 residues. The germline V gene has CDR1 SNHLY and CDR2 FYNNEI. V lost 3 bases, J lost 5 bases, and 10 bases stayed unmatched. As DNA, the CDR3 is TGTGCCAGCAGTGATTTGGGGACTACAGGCAACGAGCAGTACTTC. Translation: CASSDLGTTGNEQYF.

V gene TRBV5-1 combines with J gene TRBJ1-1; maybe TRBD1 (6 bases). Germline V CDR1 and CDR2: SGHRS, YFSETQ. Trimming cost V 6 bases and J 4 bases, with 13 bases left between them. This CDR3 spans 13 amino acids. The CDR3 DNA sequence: TGCGCCAGCACCTCGGGGGGCGGCACTGAAGCTTTCTTT. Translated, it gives CASTSGGGTEAFF.

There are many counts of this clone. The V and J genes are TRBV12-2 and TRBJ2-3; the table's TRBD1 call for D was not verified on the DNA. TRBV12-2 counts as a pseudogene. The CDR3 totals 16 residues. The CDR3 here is CASPSCRTGGEHTQYF. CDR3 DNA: TGTGCAAGTCCCTCCTGCCGGACAGGAGGGGAGCATACGCAGTATTTT.